This TCR beta chain was identified in a study of CXCR3-negative and CXCR3-positive naive CD8 T cells. Findings of the study overall: Against CXCR3-negative naive cells, CXCR3-positive naive cells showed more hydrophobic TRB CDR3s. Between one naive subset and the other, surface CD5 was comparable, and TCR strength was inferred from TRB CDR3 properties.

TRB cDNA libraries were made by UMI-labeled 5' RACE. After re-calling the 5' RACE reads, TCRdb lists one entry per CDR3 protein, DNA absent. The table lists 130,000 to 150,000 distinct CDR3 sequences. CDR1 is SGHRS, CDR2 YFSETQ, per germline. The CDR3 covers 15 residues. Naive CD8+ T cells had a CD45RO-CCR7+CD27+CD95- phenotype. With regard to this clonotype: The antigen remains undetermined.

The J gene is TRBJ2-7, the V gene TRBV5-1; TCRdb gives TRBD2 as the D gene, but with no DNA this cannot be confirmed. Sequenced material: naive CXCR3+ CD8+ T cells from blood. Subset specified: CD45RO-CCR7+CD27+CD95- naive CD8+ T cells expressing CXCR3 (TNR3+). This receptor was identified in a human donor in good health. Some clones in this sample may be carry-over from other donors' samples. The CDR3 loop is CASSLGGEGYYEQYF.